Below, 17 T cell receptor beta chains from the same sample are listed, as sequenced in a study of CD8 T cells in ankylosing spondylitis. One entry per CDR3 protein results from TCRdb running MiXCR on the 5' RACE reads. The data hold more than 250,000 distinct CDR3 sequences, with 11% observed a single time. Sequenced sample: blood, either unsorted or a sorted T cell fraction (not recorded which). The receptors here all came from a female donor with ankylosing spondylitis or in good health (not recorded which).

At least ten counts were recorded for this clonotype. The chain recombines TRBV27 with TRBJ2-7; 8 nucleotides match TRBD1. V lost 7 bases and J lost 3; bases outside the gene matches: 8. Per germline, CDR1 MNHEY and CDR2 SMNVEV (reference sequence). This CDR3 is 14 amino acids long. CDR3 in DNA: TGTGCCAGCAAAACAGGGGGACTTAGCTACGAGCAGTACTTC. Translation gives CASKTGGLSYEQYF.

This clonotype appeared many times. The chain uses TRBV4-3 and TRBJ2-1; 7 nucleotides align to TRBD2. The CDR3 consists of 17 residues. V dropped 0 bases and J dropped 6; count of bases not matched to a gene: 11. Germline-derived CDR1 and CDR2 are LGHNA and YSLEER. The CDR3 DNA reads TGCGCCAGCAGCCAAGATCCTCAAGCGGGAAGCGCCAATGAGCAGTTCTTC. This encodes CASSQDPQAGSANEQFF.

Many counts were recorded for this clonotype. The rearrangement links TRBV29-1 to TRBJ1-2; no reliable D call. Trimming left V 3 bases short and J 4 bases short, with 18 bases between. The CDR3 extends over 15 amino acids. Per the germline V gene, CDR1 is SQVTM and CDR2 is ANQGSEA. CDR3: CSVELPLSWFYGYTF. CDR3 sequence (DNA): TGCAGCGTTGAGCTCCCATTAAGTTGGTTCTATGGCTACACCTTC.

This clonotype has ten or more counts. The rearrangement joins TRBV30 to TRBJ2-5; no reliable D call. V was pared by 2 bases and J by 4 bases, with 5 bases between. Germline CDR1 reads GTSNPN; CDR2 reads SVGIG (reference sequence). The CDR3 contains 11 residues. The CDR3 DNA reads TGTGCCTGGAGTACCACAGAGACCCAGTACTTC. It encodes CAWSTTETQYF.

This clonotype was counted at least ten times. In DNA, the CDR3 is TGCAGTGCTAGATCGACTAGCGGGGGGAACGGAGATACGCAGTATTTT. Its protein product is CSARSTSGGNGDTQYF. The J gene is TRBJ2-3, the V gene TRBV20-1, with 13 bases aligning to TRBD2. This CDR3 has 16 amino acids. The J segment lost 5 bases and the V segment lost 2 bases, leaving 7 bases of the junction unmatched. In germline, CDR1 is DFQATT, CDR2 SNEGSKA (reference sequence).

The chain combines TRBV18 with TRBJ2-1; D is possibly TRBD1 or TRBD2 (5 bases each). CDR1 is KGHSH, CDR2 LQKENI, per germline. CDR3 length equals 15 residues. Trimming removed 4 bases at V and 5 bases at J, with 15 bases between. The CDR3 loop is CASSLEVGLDNEQFF. In nucleotides, the CDR3 is TGTGCCAGCTCACTGGAGGTGGGGCTTGACAATGAGCAGTTCTTC.

This chain's CDR3 is CASRRDRGSYEQYF. The CDR3 coding sequence is TGCGCCAGCAGGAGGGACAGGGGATCCTACGAGCAGTACTTC. V usage is TRBV5-1 and J usage is TRBJ2-7; 10 nucleotides line up with TRBD1. Looked up from germline, CDR1 is SGHRS and CDR2 is YFSETQ. The CDR3 sequence is 14 residues long. The J segment lost 1 base and the V segment lost 5 bases, leaving 3 bases of the junction unmatched.

The CDR3 loop reads CASSLGGGPNTGELFF. In nucleotides, the CDR3 is TGTGCCAGCAGCTTAGGGGGGGGACCGAACACCGGGGAGCTGTTTTTT. This chain joins TRBV7-6 and TRBJ2-2; 7 bases agree with TRBD2. Germline V gene data show CDR1 as SGHVS and CDR2 as FNYEAQ. V was clipped by 1 base and J by 0 bases; unmatched bases: 2. This CDR3 has 16 amino acids.

The chain couples TRBV19 to TRBJ2-3, with D perhaps TRBD1 or TRBD2 (6 bases each). The CDR3 is 16 amino acids. V was cut by 6 bases and J by 2 bases, with 18 bases left in between. Per germline, CDR1 LNHDA and CDR2 SQIVND (reference sequence). The CDR3 region is CASSPRRGWATDTQYF. The CDR3 DNA is TGTGCCAGTAGCCCCAGGAGGGGGTGGGCCACAGATACGCAGTATTTT.

About this clonotype itself: A much larger clonotype is one base distant, so this may be a read error. J is TRBJ2-5 and V is TRBV12-3 or TRBV12-4; TRBD2 aligns across 8 bases. The CDR3 sequence is 13 residues long. V shed 8 bases and J 5 bases; nucleotides not matched to a gene: 7. The DNA of the CDR3 is TGTGCCAGCGCTCGAATAGCGGGGGAGACCCAGTACTTC. Its protein is CASARIAGETQYF.

This clonotype was observed at least ten times. J is TRBJ1-1 and V is TRBV6-1, with D uncertain. Germline assignment: CDR1 MNHNS and CDR2 SASEGT. Deletions cut 4 bases from V and 10 bases from J, with 1 base between. This CDR3 comprises 8 residues. The CDR3 reads CASSVAFF. DNA of the CDR3: TGTGCCAGCAGTGTAGCTTTCTTT.

This clonotype was counted many times. The V gene is TRBV24-1, the J gene TRBJ2-3; 7 bases map to TRBD2. The length of the CDR3 is 13 residues. Germline CDR1 KGHDR, CDR2 SFDVKD. J lost 0 bases, V lost 9 bases, and 2 bases had no gene match. The CDR3 DNA follows: TGTGCCACCGGGGGGGGAAGCACAGATACGCAGTATTTT. It specifies CATGGGSTDTQYF.

Only a few counts were recorded for this clonotype. The chain links TRBV2 to TRBJ2-3, with no clear D. The CDR3 consists of 13 residues. Trimming removed 7 bases at V and 2 bases at J, with 10 bases between. Germline loops: CDR1 SNHLY, CDR2 FYNNEI. The CDR3 loop is CASTRTYTDTQYF. As DNA, the CDR3 is TGTGCCAGCACACGGACCTACACAGATACGCAGTATTTT.

The CDR3 reads CASSLYTGNTEAFF. CDR3 coding DNA: TGCGCCAGCAGCTTGTATACCGGAAACACTGAAGCTTTCTTT. The V gene is TRBV5-1, the J gene TRBJ1-1; no firm D call. V lost 1 base and J 2 bases, leaving 9 bases between the germline ends. This CDR3 contains 14 residues. Looked up from germline, CDR1 is SGHRS and CDR2 is YFSETQ.

This clonotype appeared many times. The chain combines TRBV10-2 with TRBJ2-1, with 11 bases aligning to TRBD1. The ends lost 3 bases at V and 5 bases at J; junction bases unmatched: 9. This CDR3 has 17 amino acids. Germline V gene data show CDR1 as WSHSY and CDR2 as SAAADI. CDR3: CASSEGSGTGGNNEQFF. As DNA, the CDR3 is TGCGCCAGCAGTGAAGGTTCTGGGACAGGGGGTAACAATGAGCAGTTCTTC.

The rearrangement joins TRBV7-2 to TRBJ2-3; 8 bases align to TRBD2. From germline, CDR1 is SGHTA and CDR2 FQGNSA. This CDR3 is 17 amino acids long. V lost 2 bases, J lost 2 bases, and 9 bases stayed unmatched. In DNA, the CDR3 is TGTGCCAGCAGCTTAAGAGCGGGAGAGGAGACCACAGATACGCAGTATTTT. This sequence encodes CASSLRAGEETTDTQYF.

This clonotype was detected ten times or more. The chain is built from TRBV20-1 and TRBJ2-3, with 7 bases lining up with TRBD2. The CDR3 is 15 residues long. Germline V gene data show CDR1 as DFQATT and CDR2 as SNEGSKA (reference sequence). V was pared by 3 bases and J by 2 bases, with 8 bases of the junction left unmatched. The CDR3 spells CSASLRGGNTDTQYF. CDR3 DNA: TGCAGTGCTAGCCTGCGCGGGGGTAACACAGATACGCAGTATTTT.